This T cell receptor (beta chain) is drawn from a study of T cells after yellow fever vaccination. Study summary: The fractions with low cell numbers were processed using SMART-Seq v4 Ultra Low Input.

Synthesis of TCR cDNA relied on 5'RACE template switching, which attached a universal primer site and UMIs. MiXCR, run by TCRdb on the 5' RACE reads, gives a single entry per CDR3 protein. Of under 550,000 distinct CDR3 sequences listed, 21% are singletons. Study observations and caveats: Primary-vaccination clones mostly resurfaced post-booster (around 95% CD4, under 90% CD8). It was a weaker secondary response, yet one that peaked faster, at day 5 versus 15.

Points on this clonotype: What it recognizes is unknown.

The source was PBMCs, collected roughly 20 days after the first yellow fever vaccination. The TCR sequence derives from a man between 18 and 35 years old who received the YFV17D yellow fever vaccine.

The DNA for the CDR3 is TGTGCCAGCAGCCCAGGGTTTGGAGTAGATGAAGCTTTCTTT. Its protein is CASSPGFGVDEAFF. The chain couples TRBV9 to TRBJ1-1; a weak D match, TRBD1 (5 bases). Looked up from germline, CDR1 is SGDLS and CDR2 is YYNGEE. The CDR3 is 14 amino acids. Trimming removed 4 bases at V and 7 bases at J, with 17 bases between.